This entry is about one T cell receptor beta chain. Its antigen is undetermined. The sample belongs to a study of cytomegalovirus exposure and HLA in healthy donors. PCR primers comprised 60 Vbeta and 13 Jbeta primers. The data were produced by immunoSEQ multiplex PCR, yet TCRdb's version contains in-frame clones alone and is incomplete. Of 95,000 or so clones in the sample, roughly 79% were seen once. Donors likely had unrecorded immune exposures despite being nominally healthy when sampled. The CDR3 is made up of 14 amino acids. J was trimmed by 5 bases and V by 5 bases; bases with no gene match: 7. The V gene's germline CDR1 is SEHNR and CDR2 FQNEAQ (reference sequence). Study-wide findings and caveats: DRB1 had the most TCR associations and HLA-C the fewest, a later analysis found, with rates varying by HLA locus. The productive fraction for most TCR beta V segments was about 87% or about 30% in an earlier analysis.

The chain has TRBV7-9 and TRBJ2-5, with TRBD1 identical over 8 bases. This receptor was obtained from a woman between 65 and 79 years old in good health and CMV-seropositive. The sequencing sample was made of PBMCs. This CDR3 is CASSPGQGGETQYF. As DNA, the CDR3 is TGTGCCAGCAGCCCTGGACAGGGCGGCGAGACCCAGTACTTC.